This T cell receptor beta chain was recorded in a study of preoperative IRX-2 immunotherapy in early breast cancer. Treatment here: preoperative locoregional IRX-2 cytokine immunotherapy. Sequencing used immunoSEQ multiplex PCR; TCRdb keeps in-frame clones, though not all of them. The table has about 23,000 clones, about 95% seen once. V lost 3 bases to trimming and J lost 7 bases; unmatched junction nucleotides: 8. CDR3 size: 16 residues. The germline gives CDR1 SGHTA, CDR2 FQGTGA. The input for sequencing was tumor tissue, taken after IRX-2 immunotherapy. The source is a human donor with breast cancer. The V gene is TRBV7-3, the J gene TRBJ2-1; 11 bases agree with TRBD2. The CDR3 coding sequence is TGTGCCAGCAGCTTCGGGTTAGCGGGGGGGGAGAATGAGCAGTTCTTC. Its protein is CASSFGLAGGENEQFF.